This T cell receptor (beta chain) came from a study of OX40 agonist ivuxolimab in advanced cancers. The protocol was immunoSEQ multiplex PCR, while the TCRdb copy is restricted to in-frame clones and leaves out a portion. In the table there are fewer than 50,000 clones, about 83% of which are singletons. The sample consisted of CD4+ or CD8+ T cells sorted from blood, taken in a trial of the OX40 agonist ivuxolimab. The sequence came from an adult with an advanced solid tumor such as melanoma, head and neck, liver or kidney cancer.

CDR3 DNA sequence: TGCGCCAGCAGCTGGAGACAGGGGGAAAGGCCCACTGAAGCTTTCTTT. Translated: CASSWRQGERPTEAFF. The gene calls are TRBV5-1 and TRBJ1-1; 9 bases line up with TRBD1. The CDR3 is 16 residues long. CDR1 and CDR2 (germline): SGHRS, YFSETQ. J gave up 4 bases and V 3 bases, and 10 bases lay outside the gene matches. The whole variable domain, remainder taken from reference TRBV5-1 and TRBJ1-1, is KAGVTQTPRYLIKTRGQQVTLSCSPISGHRSVSWYQQTPGQGLQFLFEYFSETQRNKGNFPGRFSGRQFSNSRSEMNVSTLELGDSALYLCASSWRQGERPTEAFFGQGTRLTVV.